These 7 T cell receptor beta chains share one sample of origin, sequenced in a study of blood T cell repertoires in COVID-19. Using immunoSEQ multiplex PCR, the repertoire was profiled, and TCRdb retains in-frame clones only, with some absent. The top ten hold over 1% of the sample, which has 300,000 to 450,000 clones, roughly 90% seen once. Sequenced material: PBMCs or T cells enriched from blood (not recorded which). The receptors here all came from a young woman who had been exposed to COVID-19.

This sequence joins TRBV6-5 and TRBJ2-5; no firm D call. V gave up 0 bases and J gave up 5 bases, with 10 bases separating them. The germline CDR1 and CDR2 sequences are MNHEY and SVGAGI. The CDR3 covers 14 residues. CDR3 sequence reads: CASSYSAGPETQYF. For the CDR3, the DNA is TGTGCCAGCAGTTACTCGGCAGGTCCGGAGACCCAGTACTTC.

The rearrangement uses TRBV25-1 and TRBJ2-7, with D tentatively TRBD2 (6 bases). The CDR3 is 13 amino acids. From germline, CDR1 is MGHDK and CDR2 SYGVNS. The V and J ends lost 3 bases and 2 bases respectively, with 8 bases between them. The CDR3 loop is CASSETGAYEQYF. The CDR3 DNA reads as TGTGCCAGCAGTGAGACGGGGGCCTACGAGCAGTACTTC.

V and J are TRBV24-1 and TRBJ2-7; a possible D gene is TRBD2 (5 bases). V lost 3 bases, J lost 1 base, and 21 bases lay in between. This CDR3 has 18 amino acids. Germline V gene sequence: CDR1 KGHDR, CDR2 SFDVKD. The CDR3 DNA reads TGTGCCACCAGTGATCTAGCCTCAGTGGGCGGACCATCCTACGAGCAGTACTTC. This sequence encodes CATSDLASVGGPSYEQYF.

This chain links TRBV20-1 with TRBJ2-1; possibly TRBD1 for D (5 bases). CDR1 and CDR2 (germline): DFQATT, SNEGSKA (reference sequence). CDR3 length equals 11 residues. V gave up 7 bases and J gave up 7 bases, with 11 bases separating them. The CDR3 DNA is TGCAGTGGGGCAGGGCGGAATGAGCAGTTCTTC. It translates to CSGAGRNEQFF.

This clone was seen a single time. The genes are TRBV10-3 and TRBJ1-2, with D possibly being TRBD1 (6 bases). This CDR3 is 13 amino acids long. CDR1 ENHRY and CDR2 SYGVKD come from the germline V gene. Trimming cost V 0 bases and J 13 bases, with 15 bases left between them. The CDR3 loop reads CAISESVGARSTF. The CDR3 DNA sequence: TGTGCCATCAGTGAGTCAGTGGGGGCACGAAGCACCTTC.

This chain uses TRBV5-1 with TRBJ2-3; 10 bases are a match to TRBD1. Germline V gene sequence: CDR1 SGHRS, CDR2 YFSETQ. This CDR3 has 16 residues. Trimming removed 2 bases from V and 5 bases from J; junction bases left unmatched: 8. The CDR3 region is CASSFDRGRFEDTQYF. DNA of the CDR3: TGCGCCAGCAGCTTCGACAGGGGGCGCTTTGAAGATACGCAGTATTTT.

The chain joins TRBV5-1 to TRBJ1-1; 10 bases are shared with TRBD1. V gave up 5 bases and J gave up 5 bases; unmatched junction bases: 15. CDR1 and CDR2 (germline): SGHRS, YFSETQ. This CDR3 is built from 17 residues. As DNA, the CDR3 is TGCGCCAGCAGACGGAAAGGTCCGGGACAGGGGATGACTGAAGCTTTCTTT. Translated, it gives CASRRKGPGQGMTEAFF.